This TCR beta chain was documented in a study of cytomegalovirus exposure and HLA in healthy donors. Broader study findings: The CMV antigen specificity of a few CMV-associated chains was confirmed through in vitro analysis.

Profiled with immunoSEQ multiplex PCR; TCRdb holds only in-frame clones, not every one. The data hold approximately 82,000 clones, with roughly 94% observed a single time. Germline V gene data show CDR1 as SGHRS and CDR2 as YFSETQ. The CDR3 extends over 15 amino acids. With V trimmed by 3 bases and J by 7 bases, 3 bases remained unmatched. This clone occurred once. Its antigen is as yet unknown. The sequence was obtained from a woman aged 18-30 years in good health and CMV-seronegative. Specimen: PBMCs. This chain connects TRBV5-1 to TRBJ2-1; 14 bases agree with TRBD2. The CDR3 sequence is CASSSGTSGSNEQFF. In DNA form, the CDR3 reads TGCGCCAGCAGCTCGGGGACTAGCGGGAGTAATGAGCAGTTCTTC.